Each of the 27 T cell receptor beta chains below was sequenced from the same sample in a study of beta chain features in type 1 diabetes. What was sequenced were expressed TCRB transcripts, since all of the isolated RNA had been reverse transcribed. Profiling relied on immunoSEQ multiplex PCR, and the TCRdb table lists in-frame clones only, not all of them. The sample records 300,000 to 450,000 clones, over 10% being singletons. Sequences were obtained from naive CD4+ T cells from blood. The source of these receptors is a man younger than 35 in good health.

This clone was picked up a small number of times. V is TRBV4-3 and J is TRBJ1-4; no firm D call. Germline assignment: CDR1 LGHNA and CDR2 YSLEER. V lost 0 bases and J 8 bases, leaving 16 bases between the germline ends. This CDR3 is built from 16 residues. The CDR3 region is CASSQDSSRAREKLFF. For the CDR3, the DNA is TGCGCCAGCAGCCAAGATTCTTCGCGGGCCAGGGAAAAACTGTTTTTT.

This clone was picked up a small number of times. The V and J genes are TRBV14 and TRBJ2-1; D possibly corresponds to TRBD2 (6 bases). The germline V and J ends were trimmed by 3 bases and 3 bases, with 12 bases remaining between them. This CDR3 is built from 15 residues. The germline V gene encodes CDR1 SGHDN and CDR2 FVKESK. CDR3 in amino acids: CASSQVGSFYNEQFF. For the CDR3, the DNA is TGTGCCAGCAGCCAGGTCGGGAGTTTCTACAATGAGCAGTTCTTC. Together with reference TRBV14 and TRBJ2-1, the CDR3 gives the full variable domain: EAGVTQFPSHSVIEKGQTVTLRCDPISGHDNLYWYRRVMGKEIKFLLHFVKESKQDESGMPNNRFLAERTGGTYSTLKVQPAELEDSGVYFCASSQVGSFYNEQFFGPGTRLTVL.

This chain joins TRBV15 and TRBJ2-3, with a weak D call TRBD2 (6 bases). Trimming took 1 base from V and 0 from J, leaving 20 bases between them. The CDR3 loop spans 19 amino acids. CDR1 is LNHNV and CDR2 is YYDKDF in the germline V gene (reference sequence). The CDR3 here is CATSRAPGLRSLSTDTQYF. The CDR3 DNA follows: TGTGCCACCAGCAGAGCCCCGGGACTTAGATCTCTTAGCACAGATACGCAGTATTTT.

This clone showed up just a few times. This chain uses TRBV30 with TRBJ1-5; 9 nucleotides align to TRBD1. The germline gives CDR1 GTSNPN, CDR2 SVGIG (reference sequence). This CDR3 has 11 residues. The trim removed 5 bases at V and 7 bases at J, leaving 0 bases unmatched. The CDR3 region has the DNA TGTGCCTGGGGACAGGGGCAGCCCCAGCATTTT. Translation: CAWGQGQPQHF.

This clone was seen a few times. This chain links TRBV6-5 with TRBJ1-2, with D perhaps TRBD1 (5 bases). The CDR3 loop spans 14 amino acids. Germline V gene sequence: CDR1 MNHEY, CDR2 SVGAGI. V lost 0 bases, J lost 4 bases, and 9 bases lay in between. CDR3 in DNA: TGTGCCAGCAGTTACTCGGGTCAGGGCTATGGCTACACCTTC. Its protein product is CASSYSGQGYGYTF.

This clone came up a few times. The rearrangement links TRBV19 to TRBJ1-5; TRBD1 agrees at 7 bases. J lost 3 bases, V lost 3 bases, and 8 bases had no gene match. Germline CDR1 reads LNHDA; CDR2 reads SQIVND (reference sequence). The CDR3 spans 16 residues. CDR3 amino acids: CASSIRIDRANQPQHF. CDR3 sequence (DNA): TGTGCCAGTAGTATCCGAATCGACAGGGCCAATCAGCCCCAGCATTTT.

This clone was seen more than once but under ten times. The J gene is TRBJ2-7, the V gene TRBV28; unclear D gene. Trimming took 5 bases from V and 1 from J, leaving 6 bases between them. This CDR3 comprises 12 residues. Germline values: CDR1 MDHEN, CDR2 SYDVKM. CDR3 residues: CASSAASYEQYF. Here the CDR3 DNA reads TGTGCCAGCAGTGCGGCTTCCTACGAGCAGTACTTC.

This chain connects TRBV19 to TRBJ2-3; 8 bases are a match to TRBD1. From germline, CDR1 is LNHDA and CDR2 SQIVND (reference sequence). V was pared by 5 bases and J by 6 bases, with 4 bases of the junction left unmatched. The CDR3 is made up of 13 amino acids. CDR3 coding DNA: TGTGCCAGTAGTCCAGGGGACAGGGATACGCAGTATTTT. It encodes CASSPGDRDTQYF.

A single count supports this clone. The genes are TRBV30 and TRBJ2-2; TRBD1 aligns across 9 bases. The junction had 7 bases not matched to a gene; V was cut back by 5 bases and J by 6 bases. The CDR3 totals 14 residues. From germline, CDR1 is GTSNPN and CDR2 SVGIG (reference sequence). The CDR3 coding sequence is TGTGCCTGGCGATGGACAGGGGCCCCCGGGGAGCTGTTTTTT. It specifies CAWRWTGAPGELFF.

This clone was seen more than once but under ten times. The CDR3 sequence: CAISEVYTTNTEAFF. The CDR3 coding sequence is TGTGCCATCAGTGAGGTTTACACCACGAACACTGAAGCTTTCTTT. V is TRBV10-3 and J is TRBJ1-1; the D is unclear. The germline V gene has CDR1 ENHRY and CDR2 SYGVKD. The CDR3 extends over 15 amino acids. V was shortened by 2 bases and J by 1 base, with 11 bases between the two germline ends.

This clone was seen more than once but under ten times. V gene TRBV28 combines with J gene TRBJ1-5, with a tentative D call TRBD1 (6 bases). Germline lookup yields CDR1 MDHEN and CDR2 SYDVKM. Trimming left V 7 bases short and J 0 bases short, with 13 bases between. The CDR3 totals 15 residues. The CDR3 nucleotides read TGTGCCAGCACCTCGGGACAAAATAGCAATCAGCCCCAGCATTTT. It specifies CASTSGQNSNQPQHF.

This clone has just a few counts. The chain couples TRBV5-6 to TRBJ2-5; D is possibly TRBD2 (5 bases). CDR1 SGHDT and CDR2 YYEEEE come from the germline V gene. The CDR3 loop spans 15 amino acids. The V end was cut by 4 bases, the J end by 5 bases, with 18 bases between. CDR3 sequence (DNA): TGTGCCAGCAGCCAAGGTTTCCGGGGAAGCGAGACCCAGTACTTC. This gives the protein CASSQGFRGSETQYF.

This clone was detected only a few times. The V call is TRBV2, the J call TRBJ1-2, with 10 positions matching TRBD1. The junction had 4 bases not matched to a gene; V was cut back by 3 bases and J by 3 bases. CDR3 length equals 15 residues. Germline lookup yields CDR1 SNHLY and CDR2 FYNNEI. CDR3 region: CASSEEGTGDYGYTF. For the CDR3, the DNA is TGTGCCAGCAGTGAGGAGGGGACAGGGGACTATGGCTACACCTTC.

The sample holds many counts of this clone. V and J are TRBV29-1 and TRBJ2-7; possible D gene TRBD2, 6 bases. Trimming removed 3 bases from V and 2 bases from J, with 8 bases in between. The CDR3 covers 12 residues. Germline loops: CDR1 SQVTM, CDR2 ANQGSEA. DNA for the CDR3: TGCAGCGTTGAGGCTAGCGCCTACGAGCAGTACTTC. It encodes CSVEASAYEQYF.

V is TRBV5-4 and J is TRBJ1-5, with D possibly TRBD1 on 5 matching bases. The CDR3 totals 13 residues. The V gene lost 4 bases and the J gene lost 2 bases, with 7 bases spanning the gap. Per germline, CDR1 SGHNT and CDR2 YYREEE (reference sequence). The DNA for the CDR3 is TGTGCCAGCAGCGGGGGGGGCAATCAGCCCCAGCATTTT. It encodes CASSGGGNQPQHF.

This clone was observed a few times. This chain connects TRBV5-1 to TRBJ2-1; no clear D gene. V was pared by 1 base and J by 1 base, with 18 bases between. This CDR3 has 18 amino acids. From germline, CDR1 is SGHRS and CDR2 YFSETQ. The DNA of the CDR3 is TGCGCCAGCAGCTTGAATCAGCTAGGCCCAGCATCCTACAATGAGCAGTTCTTC. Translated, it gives CASSLNQLGPASYNEQFF.

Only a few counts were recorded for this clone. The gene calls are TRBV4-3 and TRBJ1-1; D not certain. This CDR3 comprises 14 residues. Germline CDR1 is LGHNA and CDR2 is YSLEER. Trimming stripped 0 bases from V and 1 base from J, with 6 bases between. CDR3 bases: TGCGCCAGCAGCCAAGAACCGGGGAACACTGAAGCTTTCTTT. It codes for CASSQEPGNTEAFF.

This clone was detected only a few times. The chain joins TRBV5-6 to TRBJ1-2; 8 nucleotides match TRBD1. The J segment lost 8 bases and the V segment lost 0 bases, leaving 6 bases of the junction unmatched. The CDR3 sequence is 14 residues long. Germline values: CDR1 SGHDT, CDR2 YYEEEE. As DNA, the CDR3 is TGTGCCAGCAGCTTGGCTCAGGGGGCGGGAGGCTACACCTTC. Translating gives CASSLAQGAGGYTF.

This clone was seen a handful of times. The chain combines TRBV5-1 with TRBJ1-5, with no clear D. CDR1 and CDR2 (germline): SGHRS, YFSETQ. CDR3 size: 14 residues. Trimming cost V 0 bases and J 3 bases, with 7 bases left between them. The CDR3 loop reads CASSLVGDNQPQHF. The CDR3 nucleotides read TGCGCCAGCAGCTTGGTGGGCGACAATCAGCCCCAGCATTTT.

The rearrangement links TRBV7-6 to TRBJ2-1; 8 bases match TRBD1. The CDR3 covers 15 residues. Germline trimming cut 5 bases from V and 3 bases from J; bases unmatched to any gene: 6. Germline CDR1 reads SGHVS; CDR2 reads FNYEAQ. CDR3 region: CASSPRDRNYNEQFF. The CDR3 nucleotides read TGTGCCAGCAGCCCCCGGGACAGGAACTACAATGAGCAGTTCTTC.

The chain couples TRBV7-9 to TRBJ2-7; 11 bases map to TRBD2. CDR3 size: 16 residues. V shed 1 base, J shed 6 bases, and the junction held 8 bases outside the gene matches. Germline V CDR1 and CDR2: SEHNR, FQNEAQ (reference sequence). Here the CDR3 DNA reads TGTGCCAGCAGCTTAGACGTTAGCGGGGGGGAGGTCGAGCAGTACTTC. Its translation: CASSLDVSGGEVEQYF. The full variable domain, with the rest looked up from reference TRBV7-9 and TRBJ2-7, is DTGVSQNPRHKITKRGQNVTFRCDPISEHNRLYWYRQTLGQGPEFLTYFQNEAQLEKSRLLSDRFSAERPKGSFSTLEIQRTEQGDSAMYLCASSLDVSGGEVEQYFGPGTRLTVT.

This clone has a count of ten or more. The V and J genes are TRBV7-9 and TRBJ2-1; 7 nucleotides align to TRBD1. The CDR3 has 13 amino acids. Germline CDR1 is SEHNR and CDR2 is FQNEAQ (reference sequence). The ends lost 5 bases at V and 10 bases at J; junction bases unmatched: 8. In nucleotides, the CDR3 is TGTGCCAGCAGCCCCCAAGAGGGACAGGAGCAGTTCTTC. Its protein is CASSPQEGQEQFF. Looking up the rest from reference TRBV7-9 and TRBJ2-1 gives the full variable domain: DTGVSQNPRHKITKRGQNVTFRCDPISEHNRLYWYRQTLGQGPEFLTYFQNEAQLEKSRLLSDRFSAERPKGSFSTLEIQRTEQGDSAMYLCASSPQEGQEQFFGPGTRLTVL.

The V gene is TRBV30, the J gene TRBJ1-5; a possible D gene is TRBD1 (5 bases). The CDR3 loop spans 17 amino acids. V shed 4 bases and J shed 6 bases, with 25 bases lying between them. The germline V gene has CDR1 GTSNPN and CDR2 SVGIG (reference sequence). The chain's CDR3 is CAWIFWGGGRPPQPQHF. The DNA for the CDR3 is TGTGCCTGGATATTTTGGGGTGGGGGGAGACCCCCTCAGCCCCAGCATTTT.

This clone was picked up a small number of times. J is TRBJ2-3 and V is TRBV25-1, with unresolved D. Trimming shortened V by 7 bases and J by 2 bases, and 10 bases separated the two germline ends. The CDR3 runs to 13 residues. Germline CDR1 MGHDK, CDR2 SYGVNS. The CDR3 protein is CASNGKNTDTQYF. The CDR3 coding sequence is TGTGCCAGCAATGGCAAGAACACAGATACGCAGTATTTT.

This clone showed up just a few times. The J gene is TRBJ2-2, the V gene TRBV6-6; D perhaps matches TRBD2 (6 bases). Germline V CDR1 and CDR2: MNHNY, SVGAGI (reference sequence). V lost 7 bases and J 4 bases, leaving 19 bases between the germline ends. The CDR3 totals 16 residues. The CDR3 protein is CASIIGGIIGTGELFF. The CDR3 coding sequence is TGTGCCAGCATAATAGGAGGGATCATAGGCACCGGGGAGCTGTTTTTT.

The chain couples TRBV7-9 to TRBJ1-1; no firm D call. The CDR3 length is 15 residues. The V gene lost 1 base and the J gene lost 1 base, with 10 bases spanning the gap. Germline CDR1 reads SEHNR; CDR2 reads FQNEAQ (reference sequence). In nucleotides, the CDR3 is TGTGCCAGCAGCTTAGTGGGTGGGCCGAACACTGAAGCTTTCTTT. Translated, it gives CASSLVGGPNTEAFF.

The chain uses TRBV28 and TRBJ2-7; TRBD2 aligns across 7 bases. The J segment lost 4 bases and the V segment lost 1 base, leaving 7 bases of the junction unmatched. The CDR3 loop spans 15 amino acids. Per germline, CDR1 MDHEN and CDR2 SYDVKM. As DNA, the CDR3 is TGTGCCAGCAGTTTATTCCGGCGGGGGAAATACGAGCAGTACTTC. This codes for CASSLFRRGKYEQYF.